The clone carrying this T cell receptor (beta chain) was counted a few times. What it binds is unknown. The data derive from a study of CD8+ T cells in alopecia areata. As for the study in general: Oral tofacitinib, 5 to 10 mg twice daily, was given in an open-label trial.

As part of sample collection, lesional scalp punch biopsies and peripheral blood were taken from alopecia areata patients. cDNA reverse transcribed from extracted RNA served as the sequencing template. Profiling relied on immunoSEQ multiplex PCR, and the TCRdb table lists in-frame clones only, not all of them. The sample consists of 90,000 to 150,000 clones, 35% to 40% of them appearing once. Study conclusions and caveats: Unlike in mice, where it was clearer, TCR sharing across patients was less clear, possibly HLA-related. Sequencing of scalp samples also captures resident alphabeta T cells of normal skin.

V was clipped by 3 bases and J by 5 bases, with 10 bases between them. Looked up from germline, CDR1 is SEHNR and CDR2 is FQNEAQ (reference sequence). The CDR3 contains 13 residues. The V and J genes are TRBV7-9 and TRBJ1-1; D is uncertain. This receptor was taken from a human donor with alopecia areata. Sequencing was done on a sample of CD4+ T cells sorted from blood. As DNA, the CDR3 is TGTGCCAGCAGCTTCGAAGGGAGGACTGAAGCTTTCTTT. Translation gives CASSFEGRTEAFF.